This T cell receptor (beta chain) was profiled in a study of regulatory T cells in long-lasting Graves disease. This clonotype was counted only a few times. The TCR beta library used iRepertoire HTBI primers with Arm-PCR amplification of CDR3. Using its own MiXCR run on the multiplex PCR reads, TCRdb lists one record per CDR3 protein. This sample yields a few hundred thousand distinct CDR3 sequences, of which approximately 13% are seen a single time; roughly 10% belongs to the top ten. There are 14 residues in the CDR3. CDR1 is SGHVS and CDR2 is FQNEAQ in the germline V gene. V was clipped by 2 bases and J by 1 base, with 9 bases between them. This sample's time point: newly diagnosed GD, antithyroid drugs for less than 3 months. Construction of the TCR library relied on RNA isolated from PBMCs. These same data were also listed under a study on T cells in Graves' hyperthyroidism and ophthalmopathy.

The clonotype was recovered from a man aged 25-45 years with Graves disease. This specimen was peripheral blood mononuclear cells (PBMCs), taken at new diagnosis, from a patient treated with antithyroid drugs. The chain uses TRBV7-8 and TRBJ2-7; D uncertain. This chain's CDR3 is CASSLYRTSYEQYF. The CDR3 region has the DNA TGTGCCAGCAGCTTATACCGGACGTCCTACGAGCAGTACTTC. Full variable domain (outside the CDR3, taken from reference TRBV7-8 and TRBJ2-7): GAGVSQSPRYKVAKRGQDVALRCDPISGHVSLFWYQQALGQGPEFLTYFQNEAQLDKSGLPSDRFFAERPEGSVSTLKIQRTQQEDSAVYLCASSLYRTSYEQYFGPGTRLTVT.